Listed here are 30 T cell receptor beta chains from one sample, sequenced in a study of blood T cell repertoires in COVID-19. Profiling relied on immunoSEQ multiplex PCR, and the TCRdb table lists in-frame clones only, not all of them. This table holds around 50,000 clones, around 90% found once. Input material: peripheral blood. These receptors all come from a human donor in a cohort sampled during active COVID-19.

The CDR3 reads CASSFGTGVTGELFF. CDR3 in DNA: TGTGCCAGCAGCTTTGGGACAGGGGTCACCGGGGAGCTGTTTTTT. The V call is TRBV11-3, the J call TRBJ2-2; 10 bases are shared with TRBD1. This CDR3 spans 15 amino acids. The V gene's germline CDR1 is SGHNT and CDR2 YENEEA. V lost 3 bases and J lost 4; bases outside the gene matches: 2.

This rearrangement joins TRBV2 to TRBJ1-2, with TRBD1 as a possible D gene (5 bases). V lost 6 bases to trimming and J lost 5 bases, with 13 bases between them. This CDR3 comprises 13 residues. CDR1 SNHLY and CDR2 FYNNEI come from the germline V gene. This CDR3 reads CASSAGPSYGYTF. The CDR3 coding sequence is TGTGCCAGCAGCGCAGGGCCTTCTTATGGCTACACCTTC.

This chain joins TRBV5-5 and TRBJ1-2; no clear D gene. The V gene's germline CDR1 is SGHKS and CDR2 YYEKEE (reference sequence). CDR3 size: 16 residues. V lost 4 bases and J lost 0, with 16 bases in between. CDR3 sequence: CASSLRPGTPNYGYTF. The CDR3 DNA reads TGTGCCAGCAGCCTTAGGCCAGGCACCCCTAACTATGGCTACACCTTC.

The V and J genes are TRBV6-5 and TRBJ2-7; D not certain. In germline, CDR1 is MNHEY, CDR2 SVGAGI. The CDR3 length is 14 residues. Trimming cost V 6 bases and J 0 bases, with 12 bases left between them. DNA of the CDR3: TGTGCCAGCAGCGCTACCCAAAGCTCCTACGAGCAGTACTTC. Translated: CASSATQSSYEQYF.

DNA for the CDR3: TGTGCCAGCAGTTTGGGGGGGCGCGGCTATGGCTACACCTTC. Translating it yields CASSLGGRGYGYTF. The V call is TRBV28, the J call TRBJ1-2; D might be TRBD1 (6 bases). V was trimmed by 3 bases and J by 4 bases, leaving 12 bases between them. The germline gives CDR1 MDHEN, CDR2 SYDVKM. This CDR3 is built from 14 residues.

A word on this clone: The junction shows a germline mismatch at one end, possibly a read error. V is TRBV29-1 and J is TRBJ2-3, with 8 bases aligning to TRBD2. Germline loops: CDR1 SQVTM, CDR2 ANQGSEA. The CDR3 sequence is 15 residues long. The CDR3 sequence is CNVEDFSGGTDTQYF. Here the CDR3 DNA reads TGCAACGTTGAAGATTTTAGCGGGGGCACAGATACGCAGTATTTT.

The chain joins TRBV10-3 to TRBJ1-2, with 7 bases fitting TRBD1. Germline V gene data show CDR1 as ENHRY and CDR2 as SYGVKD. The CDR3 consists of 14 residues. V lost 2 bases to trimming and J lost 4 bases; unmatched junction nucleotides: 4. In DNA form, the CDR3 reads TGTGCCATCAGTGAGGGTACAGGGGTCTATGGCTACACCTTC. It translates to CAISEGTGVYGYTF.

This clone has a handful of counts. The rearrangement joins TRBV19 to TRBJ1-5; 8 bases fit TRBD1. The CDR3 runs to 18 residues. Losses at the gene ends were 0 bases for V and 0 bases for J; bases not matched to a gene: 7. CDR1 and CDR2 from the germline V gene are LNHDA and SQIVND (reference sequence). The CDR3 DNA sequence: TGTGCCAGTAGTATAGAGGGGACAGGCACTTATAGCAATCAGCCCCAGCATTTT. It translates to CASSIEGTGTYSNQPQHF.

The chain links TRBV13 to TRBJ2-7, with D possibly being TRBD2 (6 bases). The CDR3 runs 13 residues. V gave up 5 bases and J gave up 7 bases, with 15 bases separating them. Germline-derived CDR1 and CDR2 are PRHDT and FYEKMQ (reference sequence). The CDR3 protein is CASSPGTRGEQYF. The CDR3 nucleotides read TGTGCCAGCAGCCCAGGGACTCGAGGTGAGCAGTACTTC.

This clone has more than one count but fewer than ten. The chain employs TRBV9 and TRBJ2-3; 7 bases match TRBD2. This CDR3 contains 15 residues. V lost 3 bases and J lost 0; bases outside the gene matches: 4. Germline V gene sequence: CDR1 SGDLS, CDR2 YYNGEE. Written as DNA, the CDR3 is TGTGCCAGCAGCGCACTAGCGTCTAGCACAGATACGCAGTATTTT. It codes for CASSALASSTDTQYF.

This chain uses TRBV5-1 with TRBJ2-3, with a possible D match to TRBD1 (6 bases). V lost 4 bases and J 0 bases, leaving 12 bases between the germline ends. Per the germline V gene, CDR1 is SGHRS and CDR2 is YFSETQ. The CDR3 has 15 residues. The CDR3 DNA reads TGCGCCAGCAGCCCTGGACAGCCCAGCACAGATACGCAGTATTTT. This gives the protein CASSPGQPSTDTQYF.

This chain links TRBV4-1 with TRBJ1-5, with D perhaps TRBD1 (6 bases). Trimming left V 1 base short and J 1 base short, with 17 bases between. The CDR3 runs 18 residues. Germline lookup yields CDR1 MGHRA and CDR2 YSYEKL. CDR3 loop: CASSQAGGGRGSNQPQHF. As DNA, the CDR3 is TGCGCCAGCAGCCAAGCGGGCGGGGGGCGCGGCAGCAATCAGCCCCAGCATTTT.

The rearrangement joins TRBV27 to TRBJ2-7; 9 positions match TRBD1. CDR1 is MNHEY, CDR2 SMNVEV, per germline (reference sequence). The CDR3 consists of 16 residues. The V segment lost 5 bases and the J segment 0 bases; nucleotides outside the gene matches: 8. The CDR3 reads CASSPSDRGGSYEQYF. CDR3 nucleotide sequence: TGTGCCAGCAGTCCCTCGGACAGGGGAGGCTCCTACGAGCAGTACTTC.

The chain employs TRBV28 and TRBJ1-2; tentative D call: TRBD1 (6 bases). Germline CDR1 reads MDHEN; CDR2 reads SYDVKM. Trimming took off 7 bases at V and 3 bases at J, with 18 bases between the two ends. CDR3 length: 15 residues. CDR3 loop: CASILLRGEDYGYTF. Here the CDR3 DNA reads TGTGCCAGCATCCTGCTCAGGGGTGAGGACTATGGCTACACCTTC.

The chain employs TRBV11-2 and TRBJ1-5, with D maybe TRBD1 (6 bases). Germline V gene sequence: CDR1 SGHAT, CDR2 FQNNGV. The CDR3 is 15 residues long. The V gene lost 5 bases and the J gene lost 7 bases, with 18 bases spanning the gap. The CDR3: CASSTRTEVRQPQHF. CDR3 sequence (DNA): TGTGCCAGCAGCACGAGGACAGAGGTACGCCAGCCCCAGCATTTT.

This clone showed up just a few times. This sequence joins TRBV6-5 and TRBJ1-2; 8 nucleotides match TRBD1. Losses at the gene ends were 6 bases for V and 8 bases for J; bases not matched to a gene: 5. CDR3 size: 12 residues. CDR1 is MNHEY and CDR2 is SVGAGI in the germline V gene. CDR3 coding DNA: TGTGCCAGCAGACAGACAGGGGTGGGCTACACCTTC. Residues: CASRQTGVGYTF.

This chain links TRBV2 with TRBJ2-7; 9 nucleotides line up with TRBD1. CDR1 is SNHLY and CDR2 is FYNNEI in the germline V gene. The CDR3 is 14 residues long. After removal of 5 bases from V and 4 bases from J, the junction contained 6 bases not matched to a gene. CDR3 sequence (DNA): TGTGCCAGCAGTCCTACAGGGGGCGGGTACGAGCAGTACTTC. This encodes CASSPTGGGYEQYF.

The chain carries TRBV19 and TRBJ1-1; 8 bases agree with TRBD1. The CDR3 is 14 residues long. The V and J ends lost 1 base and 4 bases, in that order; junction bases with no gene match: 2. Germline V gene lookup returns CDR1 LNHDA and CDR2 SQIVND (reference sequence). This CDR3 reads CASSIVTGGTEAFF. The DNA for the CDR3 is TGTGCCAGTAGTATAGTAACAGGGGGCACTGAAGCTTTCTTT.

The chain couples TRBV19 to TRBJ2-7; 10 bases match TRBD1. The CDR3 spans 15 residues. J lost 5 bases, V lost 5 bases, and 9 bases had no gene match. Germline V gene sequence: CDR1 LNHDA, CDR2 SQIVND (reference sequence). For the CDR3, the DNA is TGTGCCAGTAGTGCCGGGACAGGGGAGCTCAACGAGCAGTACTTC. The encoded protein is CASSAGTGELNEQYF.

This clone was counted once. The chain is built from TRBV18 and TRBJ2-7, with 11 bases that match TRBD2. The CDR3 is 15 residues long. J lost 6 bases, V lost 2 bases, and 6 bases had no gene match. Germline V gene sequence: CDR1 KGHSH, CDR2 LQKENI. This CDR3 is CASSPNSGRALEQYF. The CDR3 DNA is TGTGCCAGCTCACCAAATAGCGGGAGGGCCCTCGAGCAGTACTTC.

The chain recombines TRBV5-1 with TRBJ2-1; D unclear. Trimming removed 4 bases from V and 4 bases from J, with 6 bases in between. The CDR3 has 12 amino acids. Germline CDR1 is SGHRS and CDR2 is YFSETQ. The CDR3 protein is CASSPDYNEQFF. Here the CDR3 DNA reads TGCGCCAGCAGCCCAGATTACAATGAGCAGTTCTTC.

The chain combines TRBV25-1 with TRBJ1-2; TRBD1 matches 7 bases. Losses at the gene ends were 1 base for V and 5 bases for J; bases not matched to a gene: 4. This CDR3 contains 14 residues. CDR1 is MGHDK and CDR2 is SYGVNS in the germline V gene. CDR3 residues: CASSESGQKYGYTF. The CDR3 nucleotides read TGTGCCAGCAGTGAATCGGGACAGAAGTATGGCTACACCTTC.

The V call is TRBV11-2, the J call TRBJ2-3; maybe TRBD2 (6 bases). V lost 7 bases to trimming and J lost 2 bases, with 19 bases between them. The CDR3 loop spans 16 amino acids. Germline-derived CDR1 and CDR2 are SGHAT and FQNNGV. The CDR3 is CASTPARDFNTDTQYF. The CDR3, as DNA: TGTGCCAGCACCCCGGCCCGGGACTTCAACACAGATACGCAGTATTTT. Full variable domain (outside the CDR3, taken from reference TRBV11-2 and TRBJ2-3): EAGVAQSPRYKIIEKRQSVAFWCNPISGHATLYWYQQILGQGPKLLIQFQNNGVVDDSQLPKDRFSAERLKGVDSTLKIQPAKLEDSAVYLCASTPARDFNTDTQYFGPGTRLTVL.

DNA for the CDR3: TGTGCCAGCCATGGGACTAGCCCTAAAAGGGGGACCCAGTACTTC. Its protein is CASHGTSPKRGTQYF. The rearrangement links TRBV2 to TRBJ2-5, with 9 bases fitting TRBD2. The CDR3 contains 15 residues. V was clipped by 8 bases and J by 7 bases; unmatched bases: 14. The V gene's germline CDR1 is SNHLY and CDR2 FYNNEI.

This clone has only one observation. The V and J genes are TRBV5-1 and TRBJ2-3; D possibly corresponds to TRBD2 (5 bases). This CDR3 contains 15 residues. The germline CDR1 and CDR2 sequences are SGHRS and YFSETQ. V was trimmed by 2 bases and J by 2 bases, leaving 12 bases between them. The DNA for the CDR3 is TGCGCCAGCAGCTTAGGAGGTAGGGCCACAGATACGCAGTATTTT. It codes for CASSLGGRATDTQYF. Full variable domain (missing parts from reference TRBV5-1 and TRBJ2-3): KAGVTQTPRYLIKTRGQQVTLSCSPISGHRSVSWYQQTPGQGLQFLFEYFSETQRNKGNFPGRFSGRQFSNSRSEMNVSTLELGDSALYLCASSLGGRATDTQYFGPGTRLTVL.

The J gene is TRBJ1-2, the V gene TRBV5-4, with 7 bases aligning to TRBD1. Germline trimming cut 0 bases from V and 6 bases from J; bases unmatched to any gene: 5. Germline loops: CDR1 SGHNT, CDR2 YYREEE (reference sequence). This CDR3 region has 14 residues. This CDR3 reads CASSLAEGQDGYTF. CDR3 sequence (DNA): TGTGCCAGCAGCTTGGCGGAAGGACAGGATGGCTACACCTTC.

Relative to its sample, this clone is medium-sized. For the CDR3, the DNA is TGTGCCAGCAGTGATCACCATGAGACAGGGCGGGACAGCGAGCAGTTCTTC. This encodes CASSDHHETGRDSEQFF. This sequence joins TRBV2 and TRBJ2-1; possibly TRBD1 for D (7 bases). With 3 bases removed from V and 10 bases from J, the gap between germline ends came to 25 bases. Looked up from germline, CDR1 is SNHLY and CDR2 is FYNNEI. The CDR3 runs to 17 residues.

The table lists this clone with a count of one. This chain connects TRBV11-2 to TRBJ1-6; 9 nucleotides line up with TRBD1. There are 15 residues in the CDR3. In germline, CDR1 is SGHAT, CDR2 FQNNGV. V shed 5 bases, J shed 11 bases, and the junction held 10 bases outside the gene matches. In DNA form, the CDR3 reads TGTGCCAGCAGCCCCCGGGACAGGGTATCGACACCCCTCCACTTT. Its protein is CASSPRDRVSTPLHF.

The J gene is TRBJ2-7, the V gene TRBV5-5, with 8 bases identical to TRBD2. Trimming cost V 8 bases and J 1 base; bases outside gene matches: 8. The CDR3 covers 14 residues. The V gene's germline CDR1 is SGHKS and CDR2 YYEKEE (reference sequence). The CDR3 here is CASAGGGVSYEQYF. The CDR3 bases are TGTGCCAGTGCGGGAGGTGGGGTGTCCTACGAGCAGTACTTC.

The chain joins TRBV5-1 to TRBJ1-4, with TRBD1 matching 8 bases. Germline V gives CDR1 SGHRS, CDR2 YFSETQ. V dropped 4 bases and J dropped 9; count of bases not matched to a gene: 8. The CDR3 length is 14 residues. The CDR3 protein is CASSPGQASQKLFF. Written as DNA, the CDR3 is TGCGCCAGCAGCCCGGGACAGGCCTCGCAAAAACTGTTTTTT.